The rows below give T cell receptor beta chains drawn from one sample of a study of blood T cell repertoires in COVID-19. Data came from immunoSEQ multiplex PCR; TCRdb stores just in-frame clones and leaves some out. The table lists about 250,000 clones, more than 75% of them singletons. The sequencing input was peripheral blood. These receptor sequences come from a woman aged 60-75 years who had recovered from COVID-19. The CDR3 runs from the conserved cysteine through the conserved F or W. The order of the fields is D gene, clone size, J gene, CDR3 length, V gene, CDR3 protein, CDR3 DNA. D genes are given only for firm matches. Size tells how often a clone was seen (once, few, many) or the class of an expanded clone, and some rows leave it out.

d_call: .; clone_size: few; j_call: TRBJ1-1; cdr3_length: 13; v_call: TRBV9; cdr3_aa: CASSPTGNTEAFF; cdr3_nt: TGTGCCAGCAGCCCGACGGGGAACACTGAAGCTTTCTTT
d_call: .; clone_size: .; j_call: TRBJ1-5; cdr3_length: 15; v_call: TRBV4-3; cdr3_aa: CASSQDWQGRRPQHF; cdr3_nt: TGCGCCAGCAGCCAAGATTGGCAGGGAAGGCGGCCCCAGCATTTT
d_call: .; clone_size: .; j_call: TRBJ2-3; cdr3_length: 11; v_call: TRBV28; cdr3_aa: CASSRRDTQYF; cdr3_nt: TGTGCCAGCAGCCGCAGAGATACGCAGTATTTT
d_call: TRBD1; clone_size: .; j_call: TRBJ1-4; cdr3_length: 15; v_call: TRBV7-9; cdr3_aa: CASSSRQGHYEKLFF; cdr3_nt: TGTGCCAGCAGCTCAAGACAGGGCCATTATGAAAAACTGTTTTTT
d_call: TRBD2; clone_size: .; j_call: TRBJ2-5; cdr3_length: 18; v_call: TRBV19; cdr3_aa: CASSIGRTSGSRGETQYF; cdr3_nt: TGTGCCAGTAGTATAGGAAGGACTAGCGGGTCCCGGGGAGAGACCCAGTACTTC
d_call: TRBD1; clone_size: .; j_call: TRBJ1-2; cdr3_length: 16; v_call: TRBV4-3; cdr3_aa: CASSQPTGGNNYGYTF; cdr3_nt: TGCGCCAGCAGCCAACCGACAGGGGGGAATAACTATGGCTACACCTTC
d_call: .; clone_size: .; j_call: TRBJ2-1; cdr3_length: 15; v_call: TRBV28; cdr3_aa: CASSLVGGGYNEQFF; cdr3_nt: TGTGCCAGCAGTTTAGTAGGGGGGGGCTACAATGAGCAGTTCTTC
d_call: TRBD1; clone_size: .; j_call: TRBJ2-7; cdr3_length: 15; v_call: TRBV9; cdr3_aa: CASSVGTGPAYEQYF; cdr3_nt: TGTGCCAGCAGCGTAGGGACAGGACCCGCCTACGAGCAGTACTTC
d_call: TRBD1; clone_size: .; j_call: TRBJ2-7; cdr3_length: 14; v_call: TRBV27; cdr3_aa: CASSPGTGGYEQYF; cdr3_nt: TGTGCCAGCAGCCCGGGGACAGGGGGCTACGAGCAGTACTTC
d_call: .; clone_size: .; j_call: TRBJ2-5; cdr3_length: 16; v_call: TRBV4-2; cdr3_aa: CASSQDGPEHQETQYF; cdr3_nt: TGTGCCAGCAGCCAAGATGGGCCAGAGCACCAAGAGACCCAGTACTTC
d_call: TRBD1; clone_size: .; j_call: TRBJ2-7; cdr3_length: 15; v_call: TRBV27; cdr3_aa: CASSPFPTGAYEQYF; cdr3_nt: TGTGCCAGCAGCCCCTTCCCGACAGGGGCCTACGAGCAGTACTTC
d_call: .; clone_size: few; j_call: TRBJ1-5; cdr3_length: 14; v_call: TRBV7-2; cdr3_aa: CASSFTSEGQPQHF; cdr3_nt: TGTGCCAGCAGCTTTACGAGTGAGGGTCAGCCCCAGCATTTT
d_call: TRBD1; clone_size: .; j_call: TRBJ1-3; cdr3_length: 18; v_call: TRBV19; cdr3_aa: CASSEATGGAVSGNTIYF; cdr3_nt: TGTGCCAGTAGTGAAGCGACAGGGGGCGCTGTCTCTGGAAACACCATATATTTT
d_call: .; clone_size: .; j_call: TRBJ2-7; cdr3_length: 12; v_call: TRBV7-8; cdr3_aa: CASSQGHPEQYF; cdr3_nt: TGTGCCAGCAGCCAGGGACACCCCGAGCAGTACTTC
d_call: TRBD1; clone_size: once; j_call: TRBJ1-2; cdr3_length: 13; v_call: TRBV2; cdr3_aa: CASRATGEAGYTF; cdr3_nt: TGTGCCAGCAGGGCGACAGGGGAGGCTGGCTACACCTTC
d_call: .; clone_size: once; j_call: TRBJ1-5; cdr3_length: 15; v_call: TRBV12-2; cdr3_aa: CASRLAGGSDQPQHF; cdr3_nt: TGTGCAAGTCGCTTAGCCGGGGGAAGCGATCAGCCCCAGCATTTT
d_call: .; clone_size: .; j_call: TRBJ2-1; cdr3_length: 14; v_call: TRBV24-1; cdr3_aa: CATSDFGGPNEQFF; cdr3_nt: TGTGCCACCAGTGATTTCGGGGGGCCCAATGAGCAGTTCTTC
d_call: .; clone_size: .; j_call: TRBJ1-1; cdr3_length: 15; v_call: TRBV5-4; cdr3_aa: CASSPASGANTEAFF; cdr3_nt: TGTGCCAGCAGCCCGGCCTCTGGGGCGAACACTGAAGCTTTCTTT
d_call: TRBD1; clone_size: few; j_call: TRBJ2-5; cdr3_length: 17; v_call: TRBV5-1; cdr3_aa: CASSSTAGDRDWVTQYF; cdr3_nt: TGCGCCAGCAGCTCCACGGCAGGGGACAGGGATTGGGTGACCCAGTACTTC
d_call: TRBD1; clone_size: .; j_call: TRBJ2-2; cdr3_length: 15; v_call: TRBV7-9; cdr3_aa: CASSSRTGNSGELFF; cdr3_nt: TGTGCCAGCAGCAGTCGGACAGGGAATTCCGGGGAGCTGTTTTTT
d_call: .; clone_size: .; j_call: TRBJ2-7; cdr3_length: 14; v_call: TRBV3-1/TRBV3-2; cdr3_aa: CASSQVAGSREQYF; cdr3_nt: TGTGCCAGCAGCCAAGTTGCAGGGTCAAGGGAGCAGTACTTC
d_call: .; clone_size: .; j_call: TRBJ1-1; cdr3_length: 14; v_call: TRBV19; cdr3_aa: CASSIALRGTEAFF; cdr3_nt: TGTGCCAGTAGTATAGCCCTCAGGGGCACTGAAGCTTTCTTT
d_call: .; clone_size: .; j_call: TRBJ1-1; cdr3_length: 13; v_call: TRBV27; cdr3_aa: CASRAGVYTEAFF; cdr3_nt: TGTGCCAGCAGGGCAGGGGTGTACACTGAAGCTTTCTTT
d_call: TRBD1; clone_size: .; j_call: TRBJ1-5; cdr3_length: 16; v_call: TRBV18; cdr3_aa: CASSPQSGTESQPQHF; cdr3_nt: TGTGCCAGCTCACCACAGTCCGGGACAGAGAGTCAGCCCCAGCATTTT
d_call: TRBD2; clone_size: .; j_call: TRBJ2-2; cdr3_length: 18; v_call: TRBV7-8; cdr3_aa: CASSLASSGGAFTGELFF; cdr3_nt: TGTGCCAGCAGCTTAGCCTCCAGCGGGGGGGCTTTTACCGGGGAGCTGTTTTTT
d_call: TRBD2; clone_size: .; j_call: TRBJ2-2; cdr3_length: 16; v_call: TRBV9; cdr3_aa: CASSRGGGLNTGELFF; cdr3_nt: TGTGCCAGCAGCCGAGGCGGGGGATTGAACACCGGGGAGCTGTTTTTT
d_call: .; clone_size: .; j_call: TRBJ1-1; cdr3_length: 13; v_call: TRBV28; cdr3_aa: CASSTSGKPWSFF; cdr3_nt: TGTGCCAGCAGCACGTCCGGTAAGCCCTGGTCTTTCTTT
d_call: TRBD1; clone_size: few; j_call: TRBJ1-6; cdr3_length: 15; v_call: TRBV3-1/TRBV3-2; cdr3_aa: CASRETGGYGSPLHF; cdr3_nt: TGTGCCAGCAGGGAGACAGGGGGGTACGGCTCACCCCTCCACTTT
d_call: .; clone_size: .; j_call: TRBJ1-6; cdr3_length: 18; v_call: TRBV27; cdr3_aa: CASSLWGGAAASNSPLHF; cdr3_nt: TGTGCCAGCAGTTTATGGGGGGGGGCGGCCGCAAGCAATTCACCCCTCCACTTT
d_call: .; clone_size: .; j_call: TRBJ1-1; cdr3_length: 12; v_call: TRBV12-3/TRBV12-4; cdr3_aa: CASSSGWTEAFF; cdr3_nt: TGTGCCAGCAGTTCAGGTTGGACTGAAGCTTTCTTT
d_call: .; clone_size: few; j_call: TRBJ1-6; cdr3_length: 16; v_call: TRBV6-5; cdr3_aa: CASSSPSQGPNSPLHF; cdr3_nt: TGTGCCAGCAGTTCTCCCTCACAGGGCCCTAATTCACCCCTCCACTTT
d_call: .; clone_size: .; j_call: TRBJ1-3; cdr3_length: 14; v_call: TRBV19; cdr3_aa: CASSGPSQGNTIYF; cdr3_nt: TGTGCCAGTAGTGGCCCGTCGCAGGGAAACACCATATATTTT
d_call: TRBD2; clone_size: .; j_call: TRBJ2-5; cdr3_length: 17; v_call: TRBV7-2; cdr3_aa: CASSPSSGGDLGETQYF; cdr3_nt: TGTGCCAGCAGCCCCTCTAGCGGGGGAGATCTAGGAGAGACCCAGTACTTC
d_call: .; clone_size: .; j_call: TRBJ2-1; cdr3_length: 12; v_call: TRBV2; cdr3_aa: CASSPEYNEQFF; cdr3_nt: TGTGCCAGCAGTCCGGAGTACAATGAGCAGTTCTTC
d_call: .; clone_size: .; j_call: TRBJ1-3; cdr3_length: 17; v_call: TRBV4-3; cdr3_aa: CASSQDGPGKSGNTIYF; cdr3_nt: TGCGCCAGCAGCCAAGACGGCCCAGGGAAGTCTGGAAACACCATATATTTT
d_call: .; clone_size: .; j_call: TRBJ1-4; cdr3_length: 12; v_call: TRBV27; cdr3_aa: CASSYFGEKLFF; cdr3_nt: TGTGCCAGCAGCTATTTCGGTGAAAAACTGTTTTTT
d_call: TRBD2; clone_size: .; j_call: TRBJ2-2; cdr3_length: 17; v_call: TRBV27; cdr3_aa: CANEGLAGGLNTGELFF; cdr3_nt: TGTGCCAACGAGGGGCTAGCGGGGGGATTGAACACCGGGGAGCTGTTTTTT
d_call: .; clone_size: once; j_call: TRBJ2-7; cdr3_length: 13; v_call: TRBV12-3/TRBV12-4; cdr3_aa: CASSLNPGYEQYF; cdr3_nt: TGTGCCAGCAGTTTAAACCCCGGCTACGAGCAGTACTTC
d_call: TRBD1; clone_size: .; j_call: TRBJ1-2; cdr3_length: 13; v_call: TRBV3-1/TRBV3-2; cdr3_aa: CASSQATGAGYTF; cdr3_nt: TGTGCCAGCAGCCAAGCGACAGGGGCTGGCTACACCTTC
d_call: .; clone_size: .; j_call: TRBJ1-5; cdr3_length: 10; v_call: TRBV28; cdr3_aa: CASSGQPQHF; cdr3_nt: TGTGCCAGCAGCGGTCAGCCCCAGCATTTT
d_call: .; clone_size: once; j_call: TRBJ1-5; cdr3_length: 15; v_call: TRBV5-1; cdr3_aa: CASSLEVGRDQPQHF; cdr3_nt: TGCGCCAGCAGCTTGGAGGTGGGGAGGGATCAGCCCCAGCATTTT
d_call: .; clone_size: .; j_call: TRBJ1-4; cdr3_length: 15; v_call: TRBV7-9; cdr3_aa: CASRPPGGDYEKLFF; cdr3_nt: TGTGCCAGCAGGCCCCCCGGGGGAGACTATGAAAAACTGTTTTTT
d_call: TRBD1; clone_size: once; j_call: TRBJ1-3; cdr3_length: 13; v_call: TRBV29-1; cdr3_aa: CSIRTGGENTIYF; cdr3_nt: TGCAGCATAAGGACAGGGGGAGAAAACACCATATATTTT
d_call: .; clone_size: .; j_call: TRBJ1-2; cdr3_length: 13; v_call: TRBV2; cdr3_aa: CASSPPPNYGYTF; cdr3_nt: TGTGCCAGCAGCCCCCCCCCAAACTATGGCTACACCTTC
d_call: .; clone_size: .; j_call: TRBJ2-3; cdr3_length: 12; v_call: TRBV18; cdr3_aa: CASSLNTDTQYF; cdr3_nt: TGTGCCAGCTCACTAAACACAGATACGCAGTATTTT
d_call: TRBD1; clone_size: .; j_call: TRBJ1-5; cdr3_length: 16; v_call: TRBV6-6; cdr3_aa: CASSYLQGAGRQPQHF; cdr3_nt: TGTGCCAGCAGTTACCTGCAGGGGGCTGGGCGTCAGCCCCAGCATTTT
d_call: TRBD2; clone_size: once; j_call: TRBJ2-1; cdr3_length: 14; v_call: TRBV3-1/TRBV3-2; cdr3_aa: CASRPGGGYNEQFF; cdr3_nt: TGTGCCAGCAGACCGGGGGGGGGATACAATGAGCAGTTCTTC
d_call: .; clone_size: once; j_call: TRBJ2-5; cdr3_length: 14; v_call: TRBV9; cdr3_aa: CASSVGGIQETQYF; cdr3_nt: TGTGCCAGCAGCGTAGGAGGGATCCAAGAGACCCAGTACTTC
d_call: TRBD2; clone_size: .; j_call: TRBJ2-1; cdr3_length: 20; v_call: TRBV11-2; cdr3_aa: CASSLDSLAGGLHSYNEQFF; cdr3_nt: TGTGCCAGCAGCTTAGATTCTCTAGCGGGGGGCCTTCATTCCTACAATGAGCAGTTCTTC
d_call: .; clone_size: .; j_call: TRBJ2-1; cdr3_length: 14; v_call: TRBV28; cdr3_aa: CASRGAETVNEQFF; cdr3_nt: TGTGCCAGCAGGGGCGCTGAGACAGTCAATGAGCAGTTCTTC
d_call: .; clone_size: .; j_call: TRBJ1-1; cdr3_length: 13; v_call: TRBV2; cdr3_aa: CASNRVEGAEAFF; cdr3_nt: TGTGCCAGCAACAGGGTAGAGGGGGCTGAAGCTTTCTTT
d_call: .; clone_size: once; j_call: TRBJ2-2; cdr3_length: 14; v_call: TRBV9; cdr3_aa: CASSSSGWGAELFF; cdr3_nt: TGTGCCAGCAGCTCCAGTGGTTGGGGCGCGGAGCTGTTTTTT
d_call: .; clone_size: .; j_call: TRBJ2-3; cdr3_length: 12; v_call: TRBV11-2; cdr3_aa: CASSSVTDTQYF; cdr3_nt: TGTGCCAGCAGCTCGGTTACAGATACGCAGTATTTT
d_call: TRBD2; clone_size: few; j_call: TRBJ2-2; cdr3_length: 18; v_call: TRBV7-8; cdr3_aa: CASSPVVVGGAGTGELFF; cdr3_nt: TGTGCCAGCAGCCCCGTTGTTGTCGGGGGGGCCGGCACCGGGGAGCTGTTTTTT
d_call: .; clone_size: .; j_call: TRBJ2-6; cdr3_length: 15; v_call: TRBV28; cdr3_aa: CASSSPSSGANVLTF; cdr3_nt: TGTGCCAGCAGTTCCCCCAGCTCTGGGGCCAACGTCCTGACTTTC
d_call: TRBD1; clone_size: few; j_call: TRBJ2-5; cdr3_length: 15; v_call: TRBV19; cdr3_aa: CASSPRDRGPETQYF; cdr3_nt: TGTGCCAGTAGTCCCCGGGACAGGGGGCCGGAGACCCAGTACTTC
d_call: .; clone_size: .; j_call: TRBJ2-3; cdr3_length: 16; v_call: TRBV7-3; cdr3_aa: CASSLRGGAVTDTQYF; cdr3_nt: TGTGCCAGCAGCTTACGCGGGGGCGCTGTTACAGATACGCAGTATTTT
d_call: .; clone_size: .; j_call: TRBJ2-5; cdr3_length: 10; v_call: TRBV29-1; cdr3_aa: CSVSSETQYF; cdr3_nt: TGCAGCGTTTCATCCGAGACCCAGTACTTC
d_call: TRBD1; clone_size: once; j_call: TRBJ2-2; cdr3_length: 15; v_call: TRBV6-5; cdr3_aa: CASRIGQGFTGELFF; cdr3_nt: TGTGCCAGCAGAATCGGACAGGGGTTCACCGGGGAGCTGTTTTTT
d_call: .; clone_size: .; j_call: TRBJ1-2; cdr3_length: 13; v_call: TRBV5-6; cdr3_aa: CASSSGTIIGYTF; cdr3_nt: TGTGCCAGCAGCTCCGGGACAATAATCGGCTACACCTTC